The T cell receptor (beta chain) described here comes from a study of shared clonotypes between healthy human individuals. Measured with immunoSEQ multiplex PCR; TCRdb has only the in-frame clones, and not every one. Here the sample spans approximately 180,000 clones, around 93% being singletons. About this clone: What it binds is unknown.

The germline V and J ends were trimmed by 1 base and 7 bases, with 11 bases remaining between them. The CDR3 runs to 15 residues. Germline V gene lookup returns CDR1 KGHSH and CDR2 LQKENI. General study findings and limits: Four donors had roughly 5% of their naive CD4 clonotypes in common.

Both subsets, CD45RA+ naive and CD45RA-negative memory, were split from the CD4+ cells. This TCR came from a woman in her twenties or thirties in good health. This chain joins TRBV18 and TRBJ1-6, with a tentative D call TRBD1 (6 bases). Material: naive CD4+ T cells sorted from blood. Described subset: CD45RA+ positively selected. The CDR3 sequence: CASSPLQGRNSPLHF. For the CDR3, the DNA is TGTGCCAGCTCACCACTCCAGGGGAGGAATTCACCCCTCCACTTT.